Sequencing of this T cell receptor beta chain was carried out in a study of blood T cell repertoires in COVID-19. In assigning cohorts, the study relied on participant-reported clinical history. CDR3 size: 15 residues. Germline CDR1 reads MGHRA; CDR2 reads YSYEKL. V gave up 5 bases and J gave up 1 base, with 14 bases separating them. Sequencing was performed with immunoSEQ multiplex PCR; in TCRdb, only in-frame clones are kept and a portion is missing. This table holds under 300,000 clones, more than 75% found once. This sequence was found in a woman in her thirties or forties with acute COVID-19. The sample was PBMCs or T cells enriched from blood (not recorded which). The V gene is TRBV4-1, the J gene TRBJ1-1; a possible D gene is TRBD1 (6 bases). The CDR3 coding sequence is TGCGCCAGCAGCAACGACGACAGGTCGAACACTGAAGCTTTCTTT. This codes for CASSNDDRSNTEAFF.